A selection of T cell receptor beta chains follows, all from one sample in a study of T cells in Graves' hyperthyroidism and ophthalmopathy. TCRdb re-called the multiplex PCR reads through MiXCR, storing one row per CDR3 protein. The sample has roughly 630,000 distinct CDR3 sequences, approximately 14% seen once. Sequencing was done on a sample of blood. The origin of the receptors is a woman aged 25-40 years with Graves' hyperthyroidism. CDR3s include the opening cysteine and the closing phenylalanine or tryptophan. Fields, in order: clone size, V gene, J gene, D gene, CDR3 protein, CDR3 DNA. A D gene is named only where the DNA matches it firmly. Expanded clones are given a class, and other clones once, few, many or no size at all.

abundance: many; v_gene: TRBV12-3/TRBV12-4; j_gene: TRBJ1-2; d_gene: TRBD1; CDR3aa: CASSLAQGGIYGYTF; CDR3nt: TGTGCCAGCAGTTTAGCTCAGGGGGGCATCTATGGCTACACCTTC
abundance: many; v_gene: TRBV7-9; j_gene: TRBJ1-1; d_gene: TRBD1; CDR3aa: CASSKGTATEAFF; CDR3nt: TGTGCCAGCAGCAAGGGGACAGCAACTGAAGCTTTCTTT
abundance: many; v_gene: TRBV9; j_gene: TRBJ2-2; d_gene: .; CDR3aa: CASSVQMTQNTGELFF; CDR3nt: TGTGCCAGCAGCGTCCAGATGACTCAGAACACCGGGGAGCTGTTTTTT
abundance: many; v_gene: TRBV5-6; j_gene: TRBJ2-7; d_gene: .; CDR3aa: CASSLTDRAGLGEQYF; CDR3nt: TGTGCCAGCAGCTTAACGGACAGGGCTGGACTAGGCGAGCAGTACTTC
abundance: once; v_gene: TRBV6-2/TRBV6-3; j_gene: TRBJ2-2; d_gene: .; CDR3aa: CATKRAGKAGELFF; CDR3nt: TGTGCCACCAAGAGGGCGGGGAAGGCCGGGGAGCTGTTTTTT
abundance: few; v_gene: TRBV20-1; j_gene: TRBJ2-3; d_gene: .; CDR3aa: CSARVAGPRTDTQYF; CDR3nt: TGCAGTGCTAGAGTGGCTGGGCCCCGCACAGATACGCAGTATTTT
abundance: many; v_gene: TRBV5-1; j_gene: TRBJ1-5; d_gene: .; CDR3aa: CASSLGVGSGSQPQHF; CDR3nt: TGCGCCAGCAGCTTGGGCGTTGGCTCGGGCTCTCAGCCCCAGCATTTT
abundance: many; v_gene: TRBV29-1; j_gene: TRBJ1-4; d_gene: TRBD1; CDR3aa: CSVPPAGTGEKLFF; CDR3nt: TGCAGCGTTCCCCCTGCCGGGACAGGGGAAAAACTGTTTTTT
abundance: .; v_gene: TRBV5-1; j_gene: TRBJ2-1; d_gene: TRBD1; CDR3aa: CASSEEQGFNEQFF; CDR3nt: TGCGCCAGCAGCGAGGAACAGGGGTTCAATGAGCAGTTCTTC
abundance: .; v_gene: TRBV5-5; j_gene: TRBJ1-1; d_gene: TRBD1; CDR3aa: CAGSLMTGVGTEAFF; CDR3nt: TGTGCCGGCAGCCTAATGACAGGGGTTGGGACTGAAGCTTTCTTT
abundance: few; v_gene: TRBV19; j_gene: TRBJ2-1; d_gene: TRBD2; CDR3aa: CASSIIPSGRGEQFF; CDR3nt: TGTGCCAGTAGTATTATCCCTAGCGGGAGGGGTGAGCAGTTCTTC
abundance: .; v_gene: TRBV27; j_gene: TRBJ1-3; d_gene: .; CDR3aa: CASSPRLGGNTIYF; CDR3nt: TGTGCCAGCAGCCCCCGATTAGGTGGAAACACCATATATTTT
abundance: few; v_gene: TRBV6-1; j_gene: TRBJ2-5; d_gene: .; CDR3aa: CASSYAATQQETQYF; CDR3nt: TGTGCCAGCAGTTACGCGGCAACCCAGCAAGAGACCCAGTACTTC
abundance: few; v_gene: TRBV9; j_gene: TRBJ2-3; d_gene: .; CDR3aa: CASSLRYGSQDTQYF; CDR3nt: TGTGCCAGCAGCCTACGGTACGGTTCACAAGATACGCAGTATTTT
abundance: .; v_gene: TRBV7-9; j_gene: TRBJ2-1; d_gene: .; CDR3aa: CASSLAAQWDEQFF; CDR3nt: TGTGCCAGCAGCTTAGCAGCACAATGGGATGAGCAGTTCTTC
abundance: few; v_gene: TRBV29-1; j_gene: TRBJ2-3; d_gene: .; CDR3aa: CSVEDGKGGTDTQYF; CDR3nt: TGCAGCGTTGAAGATGGTAAGGGGGGCACAGATACGCAGTATTTT